What follows are 29 T cell receptor beta chains derived from one specimen sequenced in a study of long-term antiretroviral therapy in people with HIV. Researchers report immunoSEQ v3.0 was run at survey level. Clones were sequenced by immunoSEQ multiplex PCR, and TCRdb holds only the in-frame ones, with some missing. Of about 21,000 clones listed, around 80% were seen once; the top ten hold about 6.9%. Here the sequenced sample was unsorted PBMCs, taken 2.2 years after starting antiretroviral therapy. The receptors derive from a man aged 45-65 years with HIV.

V is TRBV5-8 and J is TRBJ2-7; tentatively, D is TRBD2 (6 bases). Germline values: CDR1 SGHTS, CDR2 YDEGEE. The ends were cut back, 4 bases at V and 7 bases at J, with 18 bases in the middle. The CDR3 consists of 14 residues. Written as DNA, the CDR3 is TGTGCCAGCAGCCTGGTACCGGGACTTAAGGAGCAGTACTTC. Translated, it gives CASSLVPGLKEQYF. Full variable domain (rest looked up from reference TRBV5-8 and TRBJ2-7): EAGVTQSPTHLIKTRGQQATLRCSPISGHTSVYWYQQALGLGLQFLLWYDEGEERNRGNFPPRFSGRQFPNYSSELNVNALELEDSALYLCASSLVPGLKEQYFGPGTRLTVT.

The rearrangement links TRBV11-2 to TRBJ2-7; TRBD2 is a possible D gene (6 bases). This CDR3 contains 14 residues. Trimming left V 3 bases short and J 3 bases short, with 12 bases between. Germline values: CDR1 SGHAT, CDR2 FQNNGV. The CDR3 spells CASSFGEASYEQYF. The CDR3 DNA reads as TGTGCCAGCAGCTTCGGGGAGGCTAGCTACGAGCAGTACTTC.

The chain combines TRBV18 with TRBJ2-7, with no clear D. Germline values: CDR1 KGHSH, CDR2 LQKENI. Deletions cut 2 bases from V and 1 base from J, with 9 bases between. The CDR3 extends over 14 amino acids. In DNA, the CDR3 is TGTGCCAGCTCACCAATTGGGTCGTCCTACGAGCAGTACTTC. It translates to CASSPIGSSYEQYF.

V gene TRBV6-1 combines with J gene TRBJ2-4; D tentatively fits TRBD1 or TRBD2 (6 bases each). Per the germline V gene, CDR1 is MNHNS and CDR2 is SASEGT. This CDR3 contains 13 residues. Trimming removed 6 bases at V and 13 bases at J, with 19 bases between. The chain's CDR3 is CASSRRAEGHQYF. The CDR3 DNA follows: TGTGCCAGCAGCCGAAGGGCGGAGGGACACCAGTACTTC.

This clone was detected once. V usage is TRBV18 and J usage is TRBJ2-7, with a possible D match to TRBD1 (6 bases). V gave up 6 bases and J gave up 5 bases, with 17 bases separating them. Germline-derived CDR1 and CDR2 are KGHSH and LQKENI. The length of the CDR3 is 14 residues. The CDR3 nucleotides are TGTGCCAGCTCTACAGGGCTTGAGGGGAACGAGCAGTACTTC. Encoded protein: CASSTGLEGNEQYF.

The genes are TRBV7-2 and TRBJ2-7, with 8 bases identical to TRBD1. From germline, CDR1 is SGHTA and CDR2 FQGNSA. The CDR3 runs 15 residues. J was trimmed by 3 bases and V by 5 bases; bases with no gene match: 9. The CDR3: CASSPPGQVNYEQYF. Here the CDR3 DNA reads TGTGCCAGCAGCCCCCCGGGACAGGTGAACTACGAGCAGTACTTC.

The V gene is TRBV19, the J gene TRBJ1-2; possible D gene TRBD1, 5 bases. Germline CDR1 reads LNHDA; CDR2 reads SQIVND (reference sequence). V was pared by 5 bases and J by 3 bases, with 13 bases between. The CDR3 spans 14 residues. The chain's CDR3 is CASSLLMTDYGYTF. In DNA, the CDR3 is TGTGCCAGTAGTCTTCTAATGACAGACTATGGCTACACCTTC.

The chain employs TRBV7-9 and TRBJ2-1; TRBD2 is a possible D gene (7 bases). V was trimmed by 5 bases and J by 9 bases, leaving 17 bases between them. Germline V lookup: CDR1 SEHNR, CDR2 FQNEAQ (reference sequence). The CDR3 covers 14 residues. CDR3 amino acids: CASSTGRDAGEQFF. The CDR3, as DNA: TGTGCCAGCAGCACAGGGAGGGACGCAGGTGAGCAGTTCTTC.

This clone was detected only a few times. The rearrangement links TRBV4-1 to TRBJ1-2; tentative D call: TRBD1 (6 bases). Trimming removed 1 base from V and 8 bases from J, with 17 bases in between. The CDR3 sequence is 15 residues long. From germline, CDR1 is MGHRA and CDR2 YSYEKL. This CDR3 is CASSQVFGTNLGYTF. The CDR3 region has the DNA TGCGCCAGCAGCCAAGTTTTCGGGACAAACTTAGGCTACACCTTC.

This rearrangement joins TRBV6-6 to TRBJ1-1; D gene unclear. CDR1 is MNHNY and CDR2 is SVGAGI in the germline V gene (reference sequence). Between the trimmed V and J ends, which lost 0 bases and 5 bases, there was a span of 7 bases. This CDR3 has 13 residues. The CDR3: CASSYSRVTEAFF. The CDR3 nucleotides are TGTGCCAGCAGTTACTCGAGGGTAACTGAAGCTTTCTTT.

This clone was recorded once. The J gene is TRBJ2-7, the V gene TRBV11-2; TRBD1 matches 9 bases. This CDR3 is built from 15 residues. V lost 6 bases to trimming and J lost 2 bases; unmatched junction nucleotides: 8. Looked up from germline, CDR1 is SGHAT and CDR2 is FQNNGV. The CDR3 region is CASRDPGTGTYEQYF. In DNA, the CDR3 is TGTGCCAGCAGGGATCCCGGGACAGGGACCTACGAGCAGTACTTC. Full variable domain (outside the CDR3, taken from reference TRBV11-2 and TRBJ2-7): EAGVAQSPRYKIIEKRQSVAFWCNPISGHATLYWYQQILGQGPKLLIQFQNNGVVDDSQLPKDRFSAERLKGVDSTLKIQPAKLEDSAVYLCASRDPGTGTYEQYFGPGTRLTVT.

The rearrangement links TRBV13 to TRBJ1-3, with TRBD1 matching over 7 bases. Germline values: CDR1 PRHDT, CDR2 FYEKMQ (reference sequence). This CDR3 is 14 amino acids long. Trimming at V came to 5 bases and at J to 6 bases, leaving 7 bases not matched to a gene. CDR3 coding DNA: TGTGCCAGCAGCCCCGACAGGGTCGAAAACACCATATATTTT. This codes for CASSPDRVENTIYF. Looking up the rest from reference TRBV13 and TRBJ1-3 gives the full variable domain: AAGVIQSPRHLIKEKRETATLKCYPIPRHDTVYWYQQGPGQDPQFLISFYEKMQSDKGSIPDRFSAQQFSDYHSELNMSSLELGDSALYFCASSPDRVENTIYFGEGSWLTVV.

This chain joins TRBV9 and TRBJ1-1, with D maybe TRBD1 (6 bases). Germline V lookup: CDR1 SGDLS, CDR2 YYNGEE. The CDR3 has 14 residues. V shed 3 bases and J shed 1 base, with 10 bases lying between them. The DNA for the CDR3 is TGTGCCAGCAGCGACTTACAGGGGAACACTGAAGCTTTCTTT. It codes for CASSDLQGNTEAFF.

The chain carries TRBV28 and TRBJ1-2; no firm D call. The CDR3 runs 15 residues. Per the germline V gene, CDR1 is MDHEN and CDR2 is SYDVKM. Trimming removed 4 bases at V and 8 bases at J, with 20 bases between. The CDR3 spells CASSSLGASRGGYTF. In nucleotides, the CDR3 is TGTGCCAGCAGTTCCCTTGGCGCGTCCCGAGGCGGCTACACCTTC.

This chain joins TRBV15 and TRBJ2-7, with 7 bases that match TRBD1. J gave up 5 bases and V 1 base, and 2 bases lay outside the gene matches. The CDR3 runs to 13 residues. Germline loops: CDR1 LNHNV, CDR2 YYDKDF (reference sequence). The CDR3 coding sequence is TGTGCCACCAGCAGAGTCCAGGGGGACGAGCAGTACTTC. Translation: CATSRVQGDEQYF. The complete variable domain, with remaining parts taken from reference TRBV15 and TRBJ2-7, reads DAMVIQNPRYQVTQFGKPVTLSCSQTLNHNVMYWYQQKSSQAPKLLFHYYDKDFNNEADTPDNFQSRRPNTSFCFLDIRSPGLGDTAMYLCATSRVQGDEQYFGPGTRLTVT.

This sequence joins TRBV2 and TRBJ2-5; possibly TRBD1 for D (6 bases). The ends were cut back, 4 bases at V and 2 bases at J, with 8 bases in the middle. Germline V gene data show CDR1 as SNHLY and CDR2 as FYNNEI. This CDR3 has 13 residues. CDR3 region: CASSGGTQETQYF. The CDR3 nucleotides are TGTGCCAGCAGTGGGGGGACACAAGAGACCCAGTACTTC.

This clone is labeled as medium-sized (0.01 to 0.1%). This chain connects TRBV19 to TRBJ1-3; D not resolved. The V gene lost 1 base and the J gene lost 0 bases, with 7 bases spanning the gap. Germline CDR1 reads LNHDA; CDR2 reads SQIVND (reference sequence). The CDR3 sequence is 15 residues long. The CDR3 loop is CASSIGRNSGNTIYF. CDR3 sequence (DNA): TGTGCCAGTAGTATAGGACGGAACTCTGGAAACACCATATATTTT. Full variable domain (missing parts from reference TRBV19 and TRBJ1-3): DGGITQSPKYLFRKEGQNVTLSCEQNLNHDAMYWYRQDPGQGLRLIYYSQIVNDFQKGDIAEGYSVSREKKESFPLTVTSAQKNPTAFYLCASSIGRNSGNTIYFGEGSWLTVV.

In its sample, this clone was seen a few times. The V gene is TRBV5-5, the J gene TRBJ1-2, with D unresolved. The germline V gene has CDR1 SGHKS and CDR2 YYEKEE (reference sequence). This CDR3 region has 14 residues. Trimming left V 0 bases short and J 0 bases short, with 6 bases between. CDR3 bases: TGTGCCAGCAGCTTGGGGGCAGCTAACTATGGCTACACCTTC. This sequence encodes CASSLGAANYGYTF.

Concerning this clone: Mismatch with germline at one junction end may stem from a read error. Other DNA sequences in the sample encode the same CDR3. The chain employs TRBV29-1 and TRBJ2-7; the D gene is possibly TRBD2 (5 bases). Looked up from germline, CDR1 is SQVTM and CDR2 is ANQGSEA. The CDR3 has 15 amino acids. The CDR3 DNA reads TGCAGCGTCGAAGATCGGGGATTCGGTTCCTACGAGCAGTACTTC. It codes for CSVEDRGFGSYEQYF.

This chain links TRBV12-2 with TRBJ1-5; the D call of TRBD1 is as the table states it, not checked on the DNA. TRBV12-2 is recorded as a pseudogene. This CDR3 comprises 16 residues. The CDR3, as DNA: TGTGCAAGTCGCTTAACTGACAGGGGGCGGAATCAGCCCCAGCATTTT. Translation: CASRLTDRGRNQPQHF.

V usage is TRBV18 and J usage is TRBJ2-7; 7 bases are a match to TRBD2. V shed 3 bases and J 0 bases; nucleotides not matched to a gene: 11. Germline CDR1 KGHSH, CDR2 LQKENI. This CDR3 region has 17 residues. This CDR3 reads CASSPRGGDLGSYEQYF. As DNA, the CDR3 is TGTGCCAGCTCACCCCGGGGAGGGGACCTCGGCTCCTACGAGCAGTACTTC.

The chain recombines TRBV5-1 with TRBJ2-1, with 8 bases matching TRBD2. This CDR3 has 15 amino acids. V gave up 1 base and J gave up 9 bases; unmatched junction bases: 9. Per the germline V gene, CDR1 is SGHRS and CDR2 is YFSETQ. The DNA of the CDR3 is TGCGCCAGCAGCTTGTGGGCGGGAGGTCCAGGTGAGCAGTTCTTC. Encoded protein: CASSLWAGGPGEQFF. The complete variable domain, with remaining parts taken from reference TRBV5-1 and TRBJ2-1, reads KAGVTQTPRYLIKTRGQQVTLSCSPISGHRSVSWYQQTPGQGLQFLFEYFSETQRNKGNFPGRFSGRQFSNSRSEMNVSTLELGDSALYLCASSLWAGGPGEQFFGPGTRLTVL.

This chain connects TRBV6-1 to TRBJ2-7, with D possibly matching TRBD2 (7 bases). Germline lookup yields CDR1 MNHNS and CDR2 SASEGT. The germline V and J ends were trimmed by 6 bases and 3 bases, with 15 bases remaining between them. This CDR3 is built from 14 residues. This CDR3 is CASSDWGGLYEQYF. In nucleotides, the CDR3 is TGTGCCAGCAGCGACTGGGGGGGCCTCTACGAGCAGTACTTC.

The V and J genes are TRBV7-9 and TRBJ2-2; D is perhaps TRBD1 (5 bases). Germline loops: CDR1 SEHNR, CDR2 FQNEAQ (reference sequence). The CDR3 has 13 residues. V was pared by 10 bases and J by 2 bases, with 11 bases between. In DNA, the CDR3 is TGTGCCACCAGGGAACCAAACACCGGGGAGCTGTTTTTT. Amino acid sequence: CATREPNTGELFF.

The chain couples TRBV7-9 to TRBJ2-3; the D is unclear. Trimming removed 0 bases at V and 4 bases at J, with 11 bases between. The CDR3 runs to 15 residues. Germline assignment: CDR1 SEHNR and CDR2 FQNEAQ (reference sequence). The CDR3 is CASSLAEVLSDTQYF. Here the CDR3 DNA reads TGTGCCAGCAGCTTAGCCGAGGTGCTTTCAGATACGCAGTATTTT.

This chain uses TRBV4-3 with TRBJ2-2, with 9 bases matching TRBD2. J gave up 9 bases and V 1 base, and 6 bases lay outside the gene matches. The CDR3 is made up of 15 amino acids. CDR1 and CDR2 from the germline V gene are LGHNA and YSLEER. The CDR3 region has the DNA TGCGCCAGCAGCCAAGTGATAGCGGGGGTGAGGGAGCTGTTTTTT. It translates to CASSQVIAGVRELFF.

The rearrangement uses TRBV18 and TRBJ1-6; D might be TRBD1 (5 bases). The CDR3 consists of 12 residues. Germline V gene sequence: CDR1 KGHSH, CDR2 LQKENI. The V end lost 3 bases, the J end lost 14 bases, and 11 bases lay between the germline ends. CDR3 nucleotides: TGTGCCAGCTCACCGGCAGGGTCAGCCCTCCACTTT. It yields the protein CASSPAGSALHF. The whole variable domain, filled in from reference TRBV18 and TRBJ1-6, reads NAGVMQNPRHLVRRRGQEARLRCSPMKGHSHVYWYRQLPEEGLKFMVYLQKENIIDESGMPKERFSAEFPKEGPSILRIQQVVRGDSAAYFCASSPAGSALHFGNGTRLTVT.

The chain has TRBV5-6 and TRBJ2-5; D remains ambiguous. Germline V gene lookup returns CDR1 SGHDT and CDR2 YYEEEE. The V and J ends lost 4 bases and 3 bases respectively, with 10 bases between them. The CDR3 covers 13 residues. The CDR3 loop is CASSQWAEETQYF. The CDR3 DNA reads as TGTGCCAGCAGCCAATGGGCCGAAGAGACCCAGTACTTC.

This clone was found a few times. This chain links TRBV10-3 with TRBJ2-7; tentatively, D is TRBD1 or TRBD2 (6 bases each). Trimming removed 7 bases from V and 3 bases from J, with 10 bases in between. This CDR3 is built from 12 residues. Germline V gene data show CDR1 as ENHRY and CDR2 as SYGVKD. CDR3 sequence reads: CAIKGGVYEQYF. DNA of the CDR3: TGTGCCATCAAGGGGGGAGTCTACGAGCAGTACTTC.